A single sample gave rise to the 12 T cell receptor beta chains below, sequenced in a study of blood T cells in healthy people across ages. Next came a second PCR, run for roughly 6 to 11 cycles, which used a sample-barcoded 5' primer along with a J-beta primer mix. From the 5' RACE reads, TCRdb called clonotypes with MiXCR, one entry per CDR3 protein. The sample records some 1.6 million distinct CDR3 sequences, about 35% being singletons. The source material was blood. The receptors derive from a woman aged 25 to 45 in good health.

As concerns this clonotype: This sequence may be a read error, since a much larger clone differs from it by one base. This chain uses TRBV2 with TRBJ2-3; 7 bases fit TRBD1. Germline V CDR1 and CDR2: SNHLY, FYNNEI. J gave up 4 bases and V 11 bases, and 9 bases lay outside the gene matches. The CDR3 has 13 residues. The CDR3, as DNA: TGTGCCTGCCAGAGGGGGCGCGCAGATACGCAGTATTTT. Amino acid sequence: CACQRGRADTQYF.

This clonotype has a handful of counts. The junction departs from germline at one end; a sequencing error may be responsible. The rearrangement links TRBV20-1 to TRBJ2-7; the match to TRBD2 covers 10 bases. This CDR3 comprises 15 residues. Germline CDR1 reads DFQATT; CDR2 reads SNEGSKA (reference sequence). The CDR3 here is CSARAQRGGPYEQYF. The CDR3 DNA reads TGCAGTGCAAGAGCACAGCGGGGGGGCCCCTACGAGCAGTACTTC.

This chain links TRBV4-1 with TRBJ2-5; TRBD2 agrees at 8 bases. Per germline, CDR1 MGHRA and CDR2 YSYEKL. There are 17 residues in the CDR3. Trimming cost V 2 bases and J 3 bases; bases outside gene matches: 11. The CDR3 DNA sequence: TGCGCCAGCAGCCAACCTCCGACACTAGCGGCGGAAGAGACCCAGTACTTC. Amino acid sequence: CASSQPPTLAAEETQYF.

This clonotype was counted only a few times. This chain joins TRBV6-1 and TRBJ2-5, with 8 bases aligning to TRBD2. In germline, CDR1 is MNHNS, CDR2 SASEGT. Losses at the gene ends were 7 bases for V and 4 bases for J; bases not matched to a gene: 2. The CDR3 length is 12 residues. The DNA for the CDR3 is TGTGCCAGCACCAGCGGGAGAGAGACCCAGTACTTC. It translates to CASTSGRETQYF.

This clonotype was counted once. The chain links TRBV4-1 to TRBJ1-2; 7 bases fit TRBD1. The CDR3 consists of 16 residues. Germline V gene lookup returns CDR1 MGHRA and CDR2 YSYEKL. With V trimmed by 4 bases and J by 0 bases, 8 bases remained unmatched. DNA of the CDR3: TGCGCCAGCAGCCCGAGACAGGGCCCCCCTAACTATGGCTACACCTTC. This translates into CASSPRQGPPNYGYTF.

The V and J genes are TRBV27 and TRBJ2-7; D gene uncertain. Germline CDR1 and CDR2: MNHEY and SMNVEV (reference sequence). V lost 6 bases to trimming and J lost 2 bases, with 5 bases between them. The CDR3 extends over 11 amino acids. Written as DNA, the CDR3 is TGTGCCAGCAGACCGACCTACGAGCAGTACTTC. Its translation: CASRPTYEQYF.

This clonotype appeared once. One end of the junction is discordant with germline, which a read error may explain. This CDR3 is CAGSLTWSSYEQYF. CDR3 nucleotide sequence: TGTGCCGGCAGCCTAACCTGGAGCTCCTACGAGCAGTACTTC. The chain is built from TRBV3-1 and TRBJ2-7; no reliable D call. Germline V gene data show CDR1 as LGHDT and CDR2 as YNNKEL (reference sequence). This CDR3 has 14 amino acids.

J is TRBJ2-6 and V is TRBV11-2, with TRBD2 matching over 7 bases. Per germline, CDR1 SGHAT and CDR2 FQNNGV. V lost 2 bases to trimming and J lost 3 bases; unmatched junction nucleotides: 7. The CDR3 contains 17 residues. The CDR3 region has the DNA TGTGCCAGCAGCTTATTGGAGGGAGGGTTTGGGGCCAACGTCCTGACTTTC. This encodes CASSLLEGGFGANVLTF.

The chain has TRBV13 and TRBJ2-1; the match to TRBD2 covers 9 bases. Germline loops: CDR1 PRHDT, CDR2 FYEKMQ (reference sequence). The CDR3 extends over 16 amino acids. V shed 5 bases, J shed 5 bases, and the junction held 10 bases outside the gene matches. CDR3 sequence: CASSPGPSGIHNEQFF. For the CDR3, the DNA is TGTGCCAGCAGCCCAGGGCCTAGCGGGATCCACAATGAGCAGTTCTTC.

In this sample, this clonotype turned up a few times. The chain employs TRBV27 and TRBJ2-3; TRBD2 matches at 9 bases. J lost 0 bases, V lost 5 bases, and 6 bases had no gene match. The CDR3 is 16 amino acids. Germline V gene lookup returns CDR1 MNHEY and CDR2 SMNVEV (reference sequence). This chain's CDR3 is CASSARLAASTDTQYF. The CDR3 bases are TGTGCCAGCAGTGCCCGACTAGCGGCTAGCACAGATACGCAGTATTTT.

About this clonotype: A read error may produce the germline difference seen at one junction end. DNA of the CDR3: TGTGCCAACAGCGTAGGTGTCGGGGGGTCCGTGGGGGAGCAGTACTTC. Its translation is CANSVGVGGSVGEQYF. The chain joins TRBV9 to TRBJ2-7, with 7 bases matching TRBD2. CDR1 and CDR2 from the germline V gene are SGDLS and YYNGEE. There are 16 residues in the CDR3.

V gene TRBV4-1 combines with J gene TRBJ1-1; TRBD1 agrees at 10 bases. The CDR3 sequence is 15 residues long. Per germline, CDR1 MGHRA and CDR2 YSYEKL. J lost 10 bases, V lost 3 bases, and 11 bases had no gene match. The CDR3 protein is CASSQAGQGGQRAFF. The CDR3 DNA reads TGCGCCAGCAGCCAGGCTGGACAGGGGGGACAACGAGCTTTCTTT.